This TCR beta chain was captured in a study of shared clonotypes between healthy human individuals. Overall study: A donor's plate count was three for CD4 naive and three for CD4 memory; CD8 naive had two and CD8 memory one. Overall study findings and caveats: All-four-donor shared clonotypes had higher generation probabilities than non-shared clonotypes did. The represented genetic and exposure-history diversity was limited by the small number of donors.

A note on this clone: Its specificity is not known.

From germline, CDR1 is MNHEY and CDR2 SVGAGI. The V and J ends lost 2 bases and 5 bases, in that order; junction bases with no gene match: 7. This CDR3 contains 16 residues. Produced via immunoSEQ multiplex PCR; TCRdb's table is partial and in-frame only. The sample includes around 2,000,000 clones, about 95% of them seen just once. Naive CD8 cells lacked CD45RO and underwent positive selection for CCR7, leaving out terminally differentiated effector memory CD45RA+ cells. This sequence was found in a man between 18 and 29 years old in good health. This chain connects TRBV6-5 to TRBJ2-5; 11 bases fit TRBD2. The sample was naive CD8+ T cells sorted from blood. CDR3: CASSYTSGGLGETQYF. Here the CDR3 DNA reads TGTGCCAGCAGTTACACTAGCGGGGGCCTAGGGGAGACCCAGTACTTC.